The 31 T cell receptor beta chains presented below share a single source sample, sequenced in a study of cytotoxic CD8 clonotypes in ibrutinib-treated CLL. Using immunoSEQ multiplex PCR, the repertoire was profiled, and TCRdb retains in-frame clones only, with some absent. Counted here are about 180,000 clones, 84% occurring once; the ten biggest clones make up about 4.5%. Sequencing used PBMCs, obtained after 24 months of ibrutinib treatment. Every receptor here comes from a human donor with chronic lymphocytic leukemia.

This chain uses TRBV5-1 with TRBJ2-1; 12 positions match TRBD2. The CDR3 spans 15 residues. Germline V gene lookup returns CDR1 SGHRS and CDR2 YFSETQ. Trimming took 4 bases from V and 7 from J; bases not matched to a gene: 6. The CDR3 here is CASSRTSGVRNEQFF. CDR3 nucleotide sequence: TGCGCCAGCAGCCGGACTAGCGGGGTGCGAAATGAGCAGTTCTTC.

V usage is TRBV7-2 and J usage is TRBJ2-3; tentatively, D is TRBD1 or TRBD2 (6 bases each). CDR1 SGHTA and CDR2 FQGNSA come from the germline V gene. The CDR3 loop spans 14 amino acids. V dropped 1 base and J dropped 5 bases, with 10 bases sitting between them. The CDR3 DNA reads TGTGCCAGCAGCTTAGGGGGGGCTGAAGATACGCAGTATTTT. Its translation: CASSLGGAEDTQYF. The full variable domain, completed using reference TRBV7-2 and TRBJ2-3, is GAGVSQSPSNKVTEKGKDVELRCDPISGHTALYWYRQSLGQGLEFLIYFQGNSAPDKSGLPSDRFSAERTGGSVSTLTIQRTQQEDSAVYLCASSLGGAEDTQYFGPGTRLTVL.

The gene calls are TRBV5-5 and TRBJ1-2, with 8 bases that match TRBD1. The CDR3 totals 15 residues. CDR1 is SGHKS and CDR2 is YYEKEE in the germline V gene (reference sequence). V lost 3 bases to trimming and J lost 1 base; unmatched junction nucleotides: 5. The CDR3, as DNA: TGTGCCAGCAGCTCCACAGGGGGTGGTAACTATGGCTACACCTTC. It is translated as CASSSTGGGNYGYTF.

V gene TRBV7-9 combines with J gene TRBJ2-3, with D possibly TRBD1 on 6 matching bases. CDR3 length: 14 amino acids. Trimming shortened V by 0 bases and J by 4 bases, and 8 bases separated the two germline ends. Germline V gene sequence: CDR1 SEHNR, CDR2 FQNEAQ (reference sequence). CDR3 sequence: CASSLAGAADTQYF. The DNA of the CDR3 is TGTGCCAGCAGCTTAGCGGGGGCAGCAGATACGCAGTATTTT.

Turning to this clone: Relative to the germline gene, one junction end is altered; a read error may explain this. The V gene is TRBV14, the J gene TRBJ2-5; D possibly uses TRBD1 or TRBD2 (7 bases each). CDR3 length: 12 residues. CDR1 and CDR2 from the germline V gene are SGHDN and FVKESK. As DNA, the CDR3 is TGCGAATACCGGGGGGACAGCGAGACCCAGTACTTC. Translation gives CEYRGDSETQYF.

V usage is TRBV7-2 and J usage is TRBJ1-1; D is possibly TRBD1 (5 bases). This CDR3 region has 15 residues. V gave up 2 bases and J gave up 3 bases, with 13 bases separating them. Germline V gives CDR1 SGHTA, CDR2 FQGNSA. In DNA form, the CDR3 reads TGTGCCAGCAGCTTATATAGGGGCGGGGACACTGAAGCTTTCTTT. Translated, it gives CASSLYRGGDTEAFF.

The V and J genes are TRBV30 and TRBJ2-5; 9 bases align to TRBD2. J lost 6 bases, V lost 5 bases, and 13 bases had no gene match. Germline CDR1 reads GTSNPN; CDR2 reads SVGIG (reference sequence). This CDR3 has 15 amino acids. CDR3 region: CAWGPISGSLKTQYF. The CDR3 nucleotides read TGTGCCTGGGGTCCCATTAGCGGGAGTTTAAAGACCCAGTACTTC. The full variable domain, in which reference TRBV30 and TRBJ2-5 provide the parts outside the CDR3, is SQTIHQWPATLVQPVGSPLSLECTVEGTSNPNLYWYRQAAGRGLQLLFYSVGIGQISSEVPQNLSASRPQDRQFILSSKKLLLSDSGFYLCAWGPISGSLKTQYFGPGTRLLVL.

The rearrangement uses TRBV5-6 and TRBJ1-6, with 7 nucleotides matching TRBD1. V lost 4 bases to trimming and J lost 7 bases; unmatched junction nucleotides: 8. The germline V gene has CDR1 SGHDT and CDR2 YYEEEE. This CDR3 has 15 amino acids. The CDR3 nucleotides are TGTGCCAGCAGCGCAACCGGGACAGCGAATTCACCCCTCCACTTT. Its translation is CASSATGTANSPLHF.

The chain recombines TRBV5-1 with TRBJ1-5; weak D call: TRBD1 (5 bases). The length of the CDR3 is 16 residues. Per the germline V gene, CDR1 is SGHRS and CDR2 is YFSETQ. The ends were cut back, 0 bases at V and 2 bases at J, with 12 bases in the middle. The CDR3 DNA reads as TGCGCCAGCAGCTTGGGGTCGGGGGTTGGCAATCAGCCCCAGCATTTT. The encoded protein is CASSLGSGVGNQPQHF.

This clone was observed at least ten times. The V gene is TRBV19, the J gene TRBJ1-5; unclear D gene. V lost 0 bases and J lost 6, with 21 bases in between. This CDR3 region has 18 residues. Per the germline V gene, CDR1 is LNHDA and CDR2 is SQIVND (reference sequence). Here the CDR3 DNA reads TGTGCCAGTAGTATAGATCGAGCGGGGAGTAGTAATTCTCAGCCCCAGCATTTT. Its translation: CASSIDRAGSSNSQPQHF.

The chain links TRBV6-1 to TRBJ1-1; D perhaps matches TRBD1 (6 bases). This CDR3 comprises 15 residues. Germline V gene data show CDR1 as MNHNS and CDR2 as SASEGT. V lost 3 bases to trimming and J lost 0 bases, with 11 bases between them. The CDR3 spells CASSEYGTMNTEAFF. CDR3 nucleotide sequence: TGTGCCAGCAGTGAGTACGGGACAATGAACACTGAAGCTTTCTTT.

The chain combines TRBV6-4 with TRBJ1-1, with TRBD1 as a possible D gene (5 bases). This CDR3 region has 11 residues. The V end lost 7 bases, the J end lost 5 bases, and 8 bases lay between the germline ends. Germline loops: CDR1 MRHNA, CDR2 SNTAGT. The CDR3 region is CASNRQTEAFF. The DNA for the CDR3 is TGTGCCAGCAATAGACAGACTGAAGCTTTCTTT.

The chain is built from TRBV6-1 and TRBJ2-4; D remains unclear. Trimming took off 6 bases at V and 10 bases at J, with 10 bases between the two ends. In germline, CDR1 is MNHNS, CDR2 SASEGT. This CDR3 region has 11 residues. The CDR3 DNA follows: TGTGCCAGCAGGATTCAGGAAATTCAGTACTTC. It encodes CASRIQEIQYF.

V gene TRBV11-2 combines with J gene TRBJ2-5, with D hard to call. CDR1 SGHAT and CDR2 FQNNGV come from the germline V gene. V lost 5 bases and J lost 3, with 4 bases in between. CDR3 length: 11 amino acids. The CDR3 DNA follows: TGTGCCAGCAGCCTTGAAGAGACCCAGTACTTC. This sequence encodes CASSLEETQYF.

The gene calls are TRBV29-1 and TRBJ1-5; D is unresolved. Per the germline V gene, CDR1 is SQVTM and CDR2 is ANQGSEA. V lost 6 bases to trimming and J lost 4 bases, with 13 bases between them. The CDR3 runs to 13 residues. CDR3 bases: TGCAGCGTAGCCCGGGCCTTGAATCAGCCCCAGCATTTT. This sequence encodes CSVARALNQPQHF.

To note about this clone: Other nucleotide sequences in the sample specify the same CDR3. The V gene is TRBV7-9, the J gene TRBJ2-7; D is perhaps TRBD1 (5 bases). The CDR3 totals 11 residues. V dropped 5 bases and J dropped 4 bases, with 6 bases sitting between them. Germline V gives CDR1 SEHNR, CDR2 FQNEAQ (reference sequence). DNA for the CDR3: TGTGCCAGCAGCCCAGGGTACGAGCAGTACTTC. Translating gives CASSPGYEQYF.

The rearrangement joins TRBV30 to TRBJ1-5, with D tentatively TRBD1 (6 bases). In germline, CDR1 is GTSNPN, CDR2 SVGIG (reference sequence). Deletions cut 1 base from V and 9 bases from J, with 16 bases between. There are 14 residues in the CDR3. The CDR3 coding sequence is TGTGCCTGGAGTGACCGACAGGCGTGGCGGCCCCAGCATTTT. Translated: CAWSDRQAWRPQHF.

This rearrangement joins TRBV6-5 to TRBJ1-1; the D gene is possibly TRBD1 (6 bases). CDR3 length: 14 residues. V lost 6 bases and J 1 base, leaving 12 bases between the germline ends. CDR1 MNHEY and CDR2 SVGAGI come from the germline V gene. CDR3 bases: TGTGCCAGCAGCCCACAGGGACCGAACACTGAAGCTTTCTTT. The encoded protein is CASSPQGPNTEAFF.

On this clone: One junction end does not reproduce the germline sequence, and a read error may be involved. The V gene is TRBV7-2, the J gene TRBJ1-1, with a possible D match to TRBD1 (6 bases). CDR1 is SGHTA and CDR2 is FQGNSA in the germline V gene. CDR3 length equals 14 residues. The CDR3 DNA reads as TGTGCCAGCAGCCTAGCGGGGGGCGCGGCTGAAGCTTTCTTT. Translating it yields CASSLAGGAAEAFF.

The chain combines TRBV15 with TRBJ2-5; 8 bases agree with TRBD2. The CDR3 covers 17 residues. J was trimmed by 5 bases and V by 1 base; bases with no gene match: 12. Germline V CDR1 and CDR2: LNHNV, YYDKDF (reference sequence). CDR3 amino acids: CATSRGGSGAEKETQYF. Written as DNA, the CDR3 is TGTGCCACCAGCAGAGGGGGTAGCGGGGCCGAGAAGGAGACCCAGTACTTC.

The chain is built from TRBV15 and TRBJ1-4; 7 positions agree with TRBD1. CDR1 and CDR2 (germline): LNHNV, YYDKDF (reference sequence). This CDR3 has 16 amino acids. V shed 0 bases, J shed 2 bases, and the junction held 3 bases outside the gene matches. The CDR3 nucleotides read TGTGCCACCAGCAGAGATACAGGGGCCACTAATGAAAAACTGTTTTTT. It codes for CATSRDTGATNEKLFF.

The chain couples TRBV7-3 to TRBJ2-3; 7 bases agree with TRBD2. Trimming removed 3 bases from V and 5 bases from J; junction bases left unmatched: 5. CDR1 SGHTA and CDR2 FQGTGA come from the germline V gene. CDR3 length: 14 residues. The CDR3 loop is CASSLGLAGDTQYF. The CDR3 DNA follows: TGTGCCAGCAGCTTGGGTTTAGCGGGAGATACGCAGTATTTT.

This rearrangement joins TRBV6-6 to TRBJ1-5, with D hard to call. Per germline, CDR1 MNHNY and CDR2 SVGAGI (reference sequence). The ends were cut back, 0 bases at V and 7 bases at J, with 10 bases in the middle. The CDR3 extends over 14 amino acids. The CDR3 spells CASSYSTSGQPQHF. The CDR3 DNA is TGTGCCAGCAGTTACTCGACATCTGGACAGCCCCAGCATTTT.

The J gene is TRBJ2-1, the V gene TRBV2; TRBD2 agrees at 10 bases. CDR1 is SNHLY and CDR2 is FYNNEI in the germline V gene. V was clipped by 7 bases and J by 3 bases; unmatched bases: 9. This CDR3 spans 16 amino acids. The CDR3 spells CASTKRTSGYYNEQFF. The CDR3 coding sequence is TGTGCCAGCACCAAGAGGACTAGCGGTTACTACAATGAGCAGTTCTTC. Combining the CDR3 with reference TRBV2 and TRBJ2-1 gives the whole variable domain EPEVTQTPSHQVTQMGQEVILRCVPISNHLYFYWYRQILGQKVEFLVSFYNNEISEKSEIFDDQFSVERPDGSNFTLKIRSTKLEDSAMYFCASTKRTSGYYNEQFFGPGTRLTVL.

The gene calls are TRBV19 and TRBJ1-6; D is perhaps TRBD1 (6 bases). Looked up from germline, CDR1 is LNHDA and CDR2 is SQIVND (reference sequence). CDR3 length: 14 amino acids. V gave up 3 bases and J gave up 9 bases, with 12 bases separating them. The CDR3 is CASSIGTLLSPLHF. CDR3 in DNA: TGTGCCAGTAGTATTGGGACACTCCTTTCACCCCTCCACTTT.

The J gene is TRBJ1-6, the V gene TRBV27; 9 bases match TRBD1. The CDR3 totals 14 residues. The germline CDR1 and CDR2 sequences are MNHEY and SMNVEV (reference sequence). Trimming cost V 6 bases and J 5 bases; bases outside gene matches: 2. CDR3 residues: CASRGQGNNSPLHF. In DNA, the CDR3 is TGTGCCAGCAGGGGACAGGGCAATAATTCACCCCTCCACTTT.

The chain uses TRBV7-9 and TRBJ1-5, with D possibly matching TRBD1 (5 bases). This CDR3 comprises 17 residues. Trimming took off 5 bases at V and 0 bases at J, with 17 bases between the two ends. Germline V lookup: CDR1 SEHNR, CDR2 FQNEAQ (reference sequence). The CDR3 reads CASSHRSEAHSNQPQHF. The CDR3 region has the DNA TGTGCCAGCAGCCACAGGAGTGAGGCTCATAGCAATCAGCCCCAGCATTTT.

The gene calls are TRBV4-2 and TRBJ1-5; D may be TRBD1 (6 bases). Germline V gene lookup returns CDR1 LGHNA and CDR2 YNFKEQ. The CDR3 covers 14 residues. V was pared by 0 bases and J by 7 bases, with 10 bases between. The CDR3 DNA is TGTGCCAGCAGCCAAGATTGGGGGGCCCAGCCCCAGCATTTT. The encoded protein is CASSQDWGAQPQHF.

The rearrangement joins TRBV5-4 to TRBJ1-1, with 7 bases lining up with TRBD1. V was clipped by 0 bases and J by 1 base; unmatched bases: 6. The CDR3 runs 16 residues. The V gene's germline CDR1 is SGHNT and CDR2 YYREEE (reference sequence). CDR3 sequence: CASSLGSGGPNTEAFF. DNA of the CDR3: TGTGCCAGCAGCTTGGGTTCAGGGGGACCGAACACTGAAGCTTTCTTT.

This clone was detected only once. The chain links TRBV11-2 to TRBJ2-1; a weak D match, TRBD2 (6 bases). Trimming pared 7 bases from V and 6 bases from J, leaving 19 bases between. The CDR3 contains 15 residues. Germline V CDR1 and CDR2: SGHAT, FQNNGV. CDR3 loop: CASKYGGTSINEQFF. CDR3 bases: TGTGCCAGCAAATATGGCGGGACCTCCATCAATGAGCAGTTCTTC.

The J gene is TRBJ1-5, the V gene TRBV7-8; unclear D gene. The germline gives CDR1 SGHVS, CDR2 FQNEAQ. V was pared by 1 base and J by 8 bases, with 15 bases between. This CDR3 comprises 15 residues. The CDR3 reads CASSLVEAGREPQHF. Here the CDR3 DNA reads TGTGCCAGCAGCTTAGTGGAGGCGGGTCGGGAGCCCCAGCATTTT.